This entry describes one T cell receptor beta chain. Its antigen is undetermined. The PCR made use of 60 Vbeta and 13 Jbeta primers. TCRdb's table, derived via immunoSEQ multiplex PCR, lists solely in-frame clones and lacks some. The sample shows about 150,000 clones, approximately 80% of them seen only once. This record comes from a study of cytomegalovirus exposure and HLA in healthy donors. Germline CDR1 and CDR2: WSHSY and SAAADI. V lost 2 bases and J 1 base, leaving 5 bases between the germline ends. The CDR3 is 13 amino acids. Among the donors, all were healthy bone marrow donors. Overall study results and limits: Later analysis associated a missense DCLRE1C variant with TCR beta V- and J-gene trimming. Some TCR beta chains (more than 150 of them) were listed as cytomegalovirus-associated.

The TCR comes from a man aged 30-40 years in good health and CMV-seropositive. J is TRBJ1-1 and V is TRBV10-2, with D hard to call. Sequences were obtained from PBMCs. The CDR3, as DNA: TGCGCCAGCAGTGAGGCAGGGAACACTGAAGCTTTCTTT. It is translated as CASSEAGNTEAFF.